These 13 T cell receptor beta chains were all obtained from the same sample, sequenced in a study of PD-1 blockade in classical Hodgkin lymphoma (dated by TCRdb to about 2020). This specimen's time point label, per the study, means: cycle 4 day 1 (C4D1), after less than seven weeks of nivolumab. Every trial patient had relapsed following autologous stem cell transplantation, and prior brentuximab vedotin exposure was what differed among cohorts A, B and C. The library was built by means of the immunoSEQ multiplex PCR assay. Sourced from immuneACCESS, this table was stored by TCRdb with only in-frame sequences that have V and J called. A share of the clones is absent; for the studies checked, an unresolved V gene accounts for under half, and the remainder has no known explanation. The sample table lists 35,000 to 50,000 clones, 65% to 70% of them with a count of one. The ten largest make up approximately 2.4% of the sample.

The sample here was peripheral blood mononuclear cells (PBMCs), taken before the fourth cycle of nivolumab. These receptors originate from a human donor with classical Hodgkin lymphoma.

The chain recombines TRBV28 with TRBJ2-1, with 7 bases that match TRBD1. Germline CDR1 MDHEN, CDR2 SYDVKM. CDR3 size: 15 residues. The junction had 11 bases not matched to a gene; V was cut back by 3 bases and J by 9 bases. The CDR3 spells CASSLRSVNRGEQFF. CDR3 nucleotides: TGTGCCAGCAGTTTGAGGTCTGTTAACAGGGGTGAGCAGTTCTTC.

This chain connects TRBV29-1 to TRBJ2-3, with 9 bases identical to TRBD2. The CDR3 extends over 14 amino acids. CDR1 SQVTM and CDR2 ANQGSEA come from the germline V gene. Unmatched junction bases numbered 9, after V lost 4 bases and J lost 7 bases. The chain's CDR3 is CSVGMAGGPNTQYF. The CDR3 region has the DNA TGCAGCGTTGGAATGGCGGGGGGGCCCAATACGCAGTATTTT.

This clone was counted only a few times. CDR3 region: CASSFWGNTEAFF. In DNA, the CDR3 is TGTGCCAGCAGCTTTTGGGGGAACACTGAAGCTTTCTTT. The chain recombines TRBV5-5 with TRBJ1-1; D remains ambiguous. V gave up 2 bases and J gave up 1 base, with 6 bases separating them. The CDR3 spans 13 residues. Germline V gives CDR1 SGHKS, CDR2 YYEKEE (reference sequence).

This clone was found once. The chain combines TRBV5-4 with TRBJ1-5; 10 bases fit TRBD1. The V gene's germline CDR1 is SGHNT and CDR2 YYREEE (reference sequence). With 2 bases clipped from V and 6 bases from J, the junction kept 14 bases outside the gene matches. This CDR3 spans 18 amino acids. This chain's CDR3 is CASSLNSGTGEFGQPQHF. CDR3 in DNA: TGTGCCAGCAGCTTAAATTCCGGGACAGGGGAATTCGGTCAGCCCCAGCATTTT. Combining the CDR3 with reference TRBV5-4 and TRBJ1-5 gives the whole variable domain ETGVTQSPTHLIKTRGQQVTLRCSSQSGHNTVSWYQQALGQGPQFIFQYYREEENGRGNFPPRFSGLQFPNYSSELNVNALELDDSALYLCASSLNSGTGEFGQPQHFGDGTRLSIL.

This clone was recorded a few times. This rearrangement joins TRBV28 to TRBJ1-1; TRBD1 agrees at 8 bases. The germline CDR1 and CDR2 sequences are MDHEN and SYDVKM. Unmatched junction bases numbered 3, after V lost 4 bases and J lost 5 bases. There are 13 residues in the CDR3. In DNA, the CDR3 is TGTGCCAGCAGTTGGACAGGGTTGACTGAAGCTTTCTTT. Translated: CASSWTGLTEAFF.

The chain joins TRBV6-1 to TRBJ2-2; D perhaps matches TRBD2 (5 bases). Germline CDR1 reads MNHNS; CDR2 reads SASEGT. V was cut by 10 bases and J by 7 bases, with 16 bases left in between. The length of the CDR3 is 13 residues. The CDR3 region has the DNA TGTGCCATAGGACTCGATGCCCTCGGGGAGCTGTTTTTT. As protein: CAIGLDALGELFF.

In the case of this clone: Other nucleotide sequences from this sample produce the same CDR3. This chain uses TRBV28 with TRBJ2-2; perhaps TRBD1 as D (6 bases). From germline, CDR1 is MDHEN and CDR2 SYDVKM. Trimming shortened V by 2 bases and J by 0 bases, and 7 bases separated the two germline ends. The CDR3 consists of 15 residues. The CDR3 DNA follows: TGTGCCAGCAGTTTAGGGGGCGCGAACACCGGGGAGCTGTTTTTT. Its protein is CASSLGGANTGELFF. The variable domain in full, completed from reference TRBV28 and TRBJ2-2, reads DVKVTQSSRYLVKRTGEKVFLECVQDMDHENMFWYRQDPGLGLRLIYFSYDVKMKEKGDIPEGYSVSREKKERFSLILESASTNQTSMYLCASSLGGANTGELFFGEGSRLTVL.

The chain combines TRBV28 with TRBJ2-7; no clear D. Deletions cut 4 bases from V and 3 bases from J, with 4 bases between. The germline V gene encodes CDR1 MDHEN and CDR2 SYDVKM. This CDR3 is 11 amino acids long. The CDR3 DNA reads as TGTGCCAGCAGTTCGTACTACGAGCAGTACTTC. Residues: CASSSYYEQYF.

By frequency in the sample, this clone is medium-sized. This chain links TRBV30 with TRBJ1-4; TRBD1 might be the D (6 bases). Trimming removed 2 bases at V and 6 bases at J, with 10 bases between. CDR3 length: 13 residues. From germline, CDR1 is GTSNPN and CDR2 SVGIG (reference sequence). Here the CDR3 reads CAWSLGADEKLFF. The CDR3 nucleotides are TGTGCCTGGAGTCTGGGGGCAGATGAAAAACTGTTTTTT.

The CDR3 bases are TGTGCCAGCAGCCCGGCCCCGGGAAACACCATATATTTT. Translation gives CASSPAPGNTIYF. The chain combines TRBV7-6 with TRBJ1-3; D unclear. Germline lookup yields CDR1 SGHVS and CDR2 FNYEAQ. The CDR3 has 13 amino acids. V lost 5 bases, J lost 4 bases, and 9 bases lay in between.

The gene calls are TRBV28 and TRBJ2-1; D not certain. Looked up from germline, CDR1 is MDHEN and CDR2 is SYDVKM. The CDR3 is 13 amino acids. Trimming cost V 4 bases and J 3 bases, with 7 bases left between them. This chain's CDR3 is CASSSPGYNEQFF. The CDR3 nucleotides read TGTGCCAGCAGTTCACCCGGCTACAATGAGCAGTTCTTC.

The chain recombines TRBV6-6 with TRBJ1-4; D ambiguous. The CDR3 is 13 amino acids. Germline V lookup: CDR1 MNHNY, CDR2 SVGAGI (reference sequence). V shed 5 bases and J shed 3 bases, with 7 bases lying between them. In nucleotides, the CDR3 is TGTGCCAGCAGTCCCGGGCCTAATGAAAAACTGTTTTTT. Protein product: CASSPGPNEKLFF.

The rearrangement joins TRBV7-9 to TRBJ2-1, with TRBD2 matching over 7 bases. Germline CDR1 SEHNR, CDR2 FQNEAQ (reference sequence). The V gene end was trimmed by 5 bases and the J gene end by 8 bases; junction bases not matched to a gene: 9. This CDR3 spans 14 amino acids. The CDR3 loop reads CASSQSGAFDEQFF. The CDR3 DNA reads TGTGCCAGCAGCCAAAGCGGGGCCTTTGATGAGCAGTTCTTC.